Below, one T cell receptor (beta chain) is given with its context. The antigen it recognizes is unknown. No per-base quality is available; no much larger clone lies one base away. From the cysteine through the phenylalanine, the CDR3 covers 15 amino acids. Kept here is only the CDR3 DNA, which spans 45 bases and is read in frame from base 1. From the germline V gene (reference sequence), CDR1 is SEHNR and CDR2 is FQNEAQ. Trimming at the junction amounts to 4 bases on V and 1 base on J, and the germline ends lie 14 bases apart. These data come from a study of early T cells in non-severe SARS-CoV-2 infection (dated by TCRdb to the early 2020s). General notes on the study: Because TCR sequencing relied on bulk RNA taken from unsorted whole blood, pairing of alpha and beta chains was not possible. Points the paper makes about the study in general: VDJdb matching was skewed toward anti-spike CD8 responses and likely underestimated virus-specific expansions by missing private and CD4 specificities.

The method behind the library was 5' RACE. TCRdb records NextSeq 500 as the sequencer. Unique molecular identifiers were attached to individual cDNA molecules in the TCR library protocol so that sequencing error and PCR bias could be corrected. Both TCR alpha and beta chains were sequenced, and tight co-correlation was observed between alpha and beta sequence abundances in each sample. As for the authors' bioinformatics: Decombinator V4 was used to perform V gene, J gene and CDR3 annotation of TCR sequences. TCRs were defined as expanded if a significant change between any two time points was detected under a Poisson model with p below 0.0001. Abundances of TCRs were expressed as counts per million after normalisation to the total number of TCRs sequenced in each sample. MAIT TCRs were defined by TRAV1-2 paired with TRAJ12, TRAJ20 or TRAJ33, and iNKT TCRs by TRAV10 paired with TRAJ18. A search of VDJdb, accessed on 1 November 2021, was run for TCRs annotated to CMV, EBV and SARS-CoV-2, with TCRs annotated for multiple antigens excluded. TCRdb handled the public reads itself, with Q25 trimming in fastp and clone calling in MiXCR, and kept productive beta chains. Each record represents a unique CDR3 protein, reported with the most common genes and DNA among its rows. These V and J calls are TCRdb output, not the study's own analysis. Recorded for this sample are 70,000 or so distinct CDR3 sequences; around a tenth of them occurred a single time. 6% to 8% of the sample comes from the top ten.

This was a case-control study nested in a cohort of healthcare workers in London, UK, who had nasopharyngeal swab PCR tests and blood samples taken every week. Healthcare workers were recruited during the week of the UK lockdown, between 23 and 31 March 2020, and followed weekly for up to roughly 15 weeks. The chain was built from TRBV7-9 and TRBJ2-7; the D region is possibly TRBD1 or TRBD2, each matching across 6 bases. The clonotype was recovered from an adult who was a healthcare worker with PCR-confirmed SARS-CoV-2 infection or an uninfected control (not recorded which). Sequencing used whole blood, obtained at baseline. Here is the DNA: TGTGCCAGCAGCTCCGGAGGGGGGCCGTCCTACGAGCAGTACTTC. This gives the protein CASSSGGGPSYEQYF. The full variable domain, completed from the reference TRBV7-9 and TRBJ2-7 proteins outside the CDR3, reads DTGVSQNPRHKITKRGQNVTFRCDPISEHNRLYWYRQTLGQGPEFLTYFQNEAQLEKSRLLSDRFSAERPKGSFSTLEIQRTEQGDSAMYLCASSSGGGPSYEQYFGPGTRLTVT.